A selection of T cell receptor beta chains follows, all from one sample in a study of CD8+ T cells in alopecia areata. Clones were sequenced by immunoSEQ multiplex PCR, and TCRdb holds only the in-frame ones, with some missing. The data hold tens of thousands of clones, with 55% to 75% observed a single time. Sequencing was performed on CD8+ T cells sorted from blood, taken at week 4, from a patient treated with tofacitinib. These receptors were collected from a human donor with alopecia areata. CDR3s include the opening cysteine and the closing phenylalanine or tryptophan. Fields, in order: J gene, D gene, V gene, clone size, CDR3 protein, CDR3 DNA. D genes are given only for firm matches. Some rows mark clone size as missing; the rest say once, few, many or name a class of expanded clone.

j_call: TRBJ2-7
d_call: NA
v_call: TRBV4-1
clone_size: NA
cdr3_aa: CASSHLSEGGYEQYF
cdr3_nt: TGCGCCAGCAGCCATTTGTCGGAGGGGGGTTACGAGCAGTACTTC

j_call: TRBJ1-1
d_call: NA
v_call: TRBV6-5
clone_size: NA
cdr3_aa: CASSYNRNTEAFF
cdr3_nt: TGTGCCAGCAGTTACAACAGGAACACTGAAGCTTTCTTT

j_call: TRBJ2-7
d_call: TRBD2
v_call: TRBV29-1
clone_size: few
cdr3_aa: CSVGGSGGHSYEQYF
cdr3_nt: TGCAGCGTTGGGGGTAGCGGGGGACATTCCTACGAGCAGTACTTC

j_call: TRBJ2-1
d_call: NA
v_call: TRBV5-1
clone_size: NA
cdr3_aa: CASSLKLGNEQFF
cdr3_nt: TGCGCCAGCAGCTTGAAACTAGGCAATGAGCAGTTCTTC

j_call: TRBJ2-1
d_call: TRBD2
v_call: TRBV9
clone_size: NA
cdr3_aa: CASSVASGGNEQFF
cdr3_nt: TGTGCCAGCAGCGTAGCCAGCGGGGGCAATGAGCAGTTCTTC

j_call: TRBJ2-7
d_call: TRBD1
v_call: TRBV28
clone_size: NA
cdr3_aa: CASSFRGSYEQYF
cdr3_nt: TGTGCCAGCAGTTTCAGGGGGTCCTACGAGCAGTACTTC

j_call: TRBJ1-2
d_call: NA
v_call: TRBV7-8
clone_size: few
cdr3_aa: CASSSKPMDSLGGYTF
cdr3_nt: TGTGCCAGCAGCTCCAAACCGATGGACAGTCTCGGAGGCTACACCTTC

j_call: TRBJ2-1
d_call: TRBD1
v_call: TRBV27
clone_size: few
cdr3_aa: CASRTGGSEQFF
cdr3_nt: TGTGCCAGCAGGACAGGGGGCAGTGAGCAGTTCTTC

j_call: TRBJ2-3
d_call: NA
v_call: TRBV4-3
clone_size: few
cdr3_aa: CASSQDWGSTDTQYF
cdr3_nt: TGCGCCAGCAGCCAAGATTGGGGCAGCACAGATACGCAGTATTTT

j_call: TRBJ1-2
d_call: NA
v_call: TRBV7-9
clone_size: NA
cdr3_aa: CASSIDPYGYTF
cdr3_nt: TGTGCCAGCAGCATAGACCCCTATGGCTACACCTTC

j_call: TRBJ2-7
d_call: TRBD1
v_call: TRBV29-1
clone_size: NA
cdr3_aa: CSVGKQGRYEQYF
cdr3_nt: TGCAGCGTTGGGAAACAGGGGCGATACGAGCAGTACTTC

j_call: TRBJ2-7
d_call: NA
v_call: TRBV13
clone_size: NA
cdr3_aa: CASSLVGQDEQYF
cdr3_nt: TGTGCCAGCAGCTTAGTAGGACAAGACGAGCAGTACTTC

j_call: TRBJ1-6
d_call: TRBD1
v_call: TRBV6-5
clone_size: NA
cdr3_aa: CASSSPGTGVGSPLHF
cdr3_nt: TGTGCCAGCAGTTCCCCCGGGACAGGGGTAGGTTCACCCCTCCACTTT

j_call: TRBJ2-3
d_call: TRBD1
v_call: TRBV29-1
clone_size: NA
cdr3_aa: CSVGGVGTGVTDTQYF
cdr3_nt: TGCAGCGTTGGAGGGGTCGGGACAGGGGTCACAGATACGCAGTATTTT

j_call: TRBJ2-7
d_call: TRBD1
v_call: TRBV30
clone_size: NA
cdr3_aa: CAWNRDRYEQYF
cdr3_nt: TGTGCCTGGAACCGGGACAGATACGAGCAGTACTTC

j_call: TRBJ2-2
d_call: NA
v_call: TRBV27
clone_size: NA
cdr3_aa: CASSLNENTGELFF
cdr3_nt: TGTGCCAGCAGTTTAAACGAAAACACCGGGGAGCTGTTTTTT

j_call: TRBJ1-4
d_call: NA
v_call: TRBV13
clone_size: NA
cdr3_aa: CASSPGLREKLFF
cdr3_nt: TGTGCCAGCAGCCCAGGGTTACGGGAAAAACTGTTTTTT

j_call: TRBJ2-5
d_call: NA
v_call: TRBV4-3
clone_size: NA
cdr3_aa: CASSQDKEETQYF
cdr3_nt: TGCGCCAGCAGCCAAGATAAGGAGGAGACCCAGTACTTC

j_call: TRBJ2-3
d_call: TRBD2
v_call: TRBV9
clone_size: NA
cdr3_aa: CASSEFSGGLQDTQYF
cdr3_nt: TGTGCCAGCAGCGAATTTAGCGGGGGGCTGCAAGATACGCAGTATTTT

j_call: TRBJ1-1
d_call: NA
v_call: TRBV4-3
clone_size: NA
cdr3_aa: CASSQSRGTEAFF
cdr3_nt: TGCGCCAGCAGCCAAAGTCGGGGCACTGAAGCTTTCTTT

j_call: TRBJ2-3
d_call: NA
v_call: TRBV15
clone_size: NA
cdr3_aa: CATSRDNGGDTQYF
cdr3_nt: TGTGCCACCAGCAGGGACAACGGGGGAGATACGCAGTATTTT

j_call: TRBJ1-1
d_call: NA
v_call: TRBV18
clone_size: NA
cdr3_aa: CASSSFKGTEAFF
cdr3_nt: TGTGCCAGCTCTTCATTTAAAGGGACTGAAGCTTTCTTT

j_call: TRBJ2-7
d_call: TRBD1
v_call: TRBV29-1
clone_size: few
cdr3_aa: CSVPGDSSYEQYF
cdr3_nt: TGCAGCGTCCCCGGGGACAGCTCCTACGAGCAGTACTTC

j_call: TRBJ2-7
d_call: NA
v_call: TRBV2
clone_size: once
cdr3_aa: CARKTGTEQYF
cdr3_nt: TGTGCCAGGAAAACCGGGACCGAGCAGTACTTC

j_call: TRBJ2-1
d_call: TRBD2
v_call: TRBV9
clone_size: once
cdr3_aa: CASSPLSGTSGYNEQFF
cdr3_nt: TGTGCCAGCAGCCCTCTATCCGGGACTAGCGGATACAATGAGCAGTTCTTC

j_call: TRBJ2-7
d_call: NA
v_call: TRBV29-1
clone_size: few
cdr3_aa: CSVGRGEYEQYF
cdr3_nt: TGCAGCGTTGGCAGGGGCGAGTACGAGCAGTACTTC

j_call: TRBJ2-2
d_call: NA
v_call: TRBV4-3
clone_size: few
cdr3_aa: CASSQSGSNGELFF
cdr3_nt: TGCGCCAGCAGCCAATCAGGGTCCAACGGGGAGCTGTTTTTT

j_call: TRBJ2-1
d_call: NA
v_call: TRBV19
clone_size: few
cdr3_aa: CASSPSGTNEQFF
cdr3_nt: TGTGCCAGTAGTCCCTCTGGTACCAATGAGCAGTTCTTC

j_call: TRBJ1-1
d_call: NA
v_call: TRBV29-1
clone_size: NA
cdr3_aa: CSVPAVGLVAEAFF
cdr3_nt: TGCAGCGTACCAGCCGTGGGTTTGGTCGCTGAAGCTTTCTTT

j_call: TRBJ2-3
d_call: NA
v_call: TRBV14
clone_size: NA
cdr3_aa: CASSSLAGTTDTQYF
cdr3_nt: TGTGCCAGCAGCAGTTTGGCGGGGACGACAGATACGCAGTATTTT

j_call: TRBJ2-3
d_call: NA
v_call: TRBV9
clone_size: NA
cdr3_aa: CASSITGSNTDTQYF
cdr3_nt: TGTGCCAGCAGCATCACGGGGTCCAACACAGATACGCAGTATTTT

j_call: TRBJ1-2
d_call: NA
v_call: TRBV29-1
clone_size: NA
cdr3_aa: CSALDTNYGYTF
cdr3_nt: TGCAGCGCCCTGGACACAAACTATGGCTACACCTTC

j_call: TRBJ2-7
d_call: NA
v_call: TRBV30
clone_size: once
cdr3_aa: CAWRGDSSYEQYF
cdr3_nt: TGTGCCTGGAGAGGTGATAGCTCCTACGAGCAGTACTTC

j_call: TRBJ2-6
d_call: NA
v_call: TRBV6-5
clone_size: NA
cdr3_aa: CAGGPGANVLTF
cdr3_nt: TGTGCCGGGGGGCCTGGGGCCAACGTCCTGACTTTC

j_call: TRBJ2-3
d_call: NA
v_call: TRBV7-2
clone_size: NA
cdr3_aa: CASSQEGRDTQYF
cdr3_nt: TGTGCCAGCAGCCAAGAGGGAAGGGATACGCAGTATTTT

j_call: TRBJ2-2
d_call: NA
v_call: TRBV5-6
clone_size: NA
cdr3_aa: CASSLEGGGELFF
cdr3_nt: TGTGCCAGCAGCTTGGAAGGAGGAGGGGAGCTGTTTTTT

j_call: TRBJ1-4
d_call: NA
v_call: TRBV9
clone_size: few
cdr3_aa: CASSATLQDEKLFF
cdr3_nt: TGTGCCAGCAGCGCAACCCTTCAGGATGAAAAACTGTTTTTT

j_call: TRBJ2-3
d_call: NA
v_call: TRBV9
clone_size: NA
cdr3_aa: CASSVEMLASPDTQYF
cdr3_nt: TGTGCCAGCAGCGTCGAGATGCTAGCGTCGCCAGATACGCAGTATTTT

j_call: TRBJ1-2
d_call: NA
v_call: TRBV29-1
clone_size: NA
cdr3_aa: CSVVWDFNGYTF
cdr3_nt: TGCAGCGTTGTTTGGGATTTTAATGGCTACACCTTC

j_call: TRBJ2-7
d_call: NA
v_call: TRBV29-1
clone_size: NA
cdr3_aa: CSVVGPLGEQYF
cdr3_nt: TGCAGCGTAGTGGGACCCCTAGGCGAGCAGTACTTC

j_call: TRBJ2-1
d_call: NA
v_call: TRBV1
clone_size: NA
cdr3_aa: CTSSGLWDQNNEQFF
cdr3_nt: TGCACCAGCAGCGGGCTATGGGACCAGAACAATGAGCAGTTCTTC

j_call: TRBJ1-2
d_call: TRBD1
v_call: TRBV7-8
clone_size: NA
cdr3_aa: CASSIGTGGDYGYTF
cdr3_nt: TGTGCCAGCAGCATCGGGACAGGGGGCGACTATGGCTACACCTTC

j_call: TRBJ1-5
d_call: NA
v_call: TRBV4-2
clone_size: NA
cdr3_aa: CASSRTGDQPQHF
cdr3_nt: TGTGCCAGCAGCCGTACAGGCGATCAGCCCCAGCATTTT

j_call: TRBJ2-7
d_call: TRBD1
v_call: TRBV29-1
clone_size: few
cdr3_aa: CSVDMDRPGEQYF
cdr3_nt: TGCAGCGTTGACATGGACAGGCCGGGGGAGCAGTACTTC

j_call: TRBJ1-2
d_call: NA
v_call: TRBV10-3
clone_size: NA
cdr3_aa: CAISEGSGYTF
cdr3_nt: TGTGCCATCAGTGAGGGGAGTGGCTACACCTTC